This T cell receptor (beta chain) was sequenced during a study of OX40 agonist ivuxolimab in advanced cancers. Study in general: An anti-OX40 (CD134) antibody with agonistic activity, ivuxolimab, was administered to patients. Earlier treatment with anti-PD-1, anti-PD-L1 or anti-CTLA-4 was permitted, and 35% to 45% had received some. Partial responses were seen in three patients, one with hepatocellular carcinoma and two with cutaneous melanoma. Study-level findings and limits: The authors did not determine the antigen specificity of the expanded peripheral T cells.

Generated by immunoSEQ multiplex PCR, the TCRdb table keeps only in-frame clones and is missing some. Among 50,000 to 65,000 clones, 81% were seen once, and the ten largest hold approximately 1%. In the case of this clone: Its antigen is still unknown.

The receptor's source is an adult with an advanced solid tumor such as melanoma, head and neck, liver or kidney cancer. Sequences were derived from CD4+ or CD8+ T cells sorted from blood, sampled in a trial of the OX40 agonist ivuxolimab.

The CDR3 DNA reads TGTGCCAGCAGTGACTCGATTGGTTTTACAGGGAAATCTTATGGCTACACCTTC. This encodes CASSDSIGFTGKSYGYTF. This chain connects TRBV6-4 to TRBJ1-2; possible D gene TRBD1, 6 bases. Germline lookup yields CDR1 MRHNA and CDR2 SNTAGT. Between the trimmed V and J ends, which lost 0 bases and 5 bases, there was a span of 22 bases. The CDR3 totals 18 residues.